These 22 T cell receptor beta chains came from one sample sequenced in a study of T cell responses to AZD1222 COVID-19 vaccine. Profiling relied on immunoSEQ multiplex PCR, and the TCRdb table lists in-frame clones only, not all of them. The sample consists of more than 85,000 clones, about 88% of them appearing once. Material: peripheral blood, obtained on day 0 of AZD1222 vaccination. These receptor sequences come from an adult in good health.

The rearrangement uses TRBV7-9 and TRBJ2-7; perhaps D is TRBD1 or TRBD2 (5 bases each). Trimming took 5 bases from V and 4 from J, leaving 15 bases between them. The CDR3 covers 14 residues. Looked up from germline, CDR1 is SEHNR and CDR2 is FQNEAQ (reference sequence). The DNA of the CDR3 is TGTGCCAGCAGCCGAGGGACGGAGATTTACGAGCAGTACTTC. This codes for CASSRGTEIYEQYF.

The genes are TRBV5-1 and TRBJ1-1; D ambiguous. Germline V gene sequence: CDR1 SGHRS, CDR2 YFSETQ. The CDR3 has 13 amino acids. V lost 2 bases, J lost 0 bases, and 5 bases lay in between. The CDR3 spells CASSFGLNTEAFF. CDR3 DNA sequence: TGCGCCAGCAGCTTCGGGCTGAACACTGAAGCTTTCTTT.

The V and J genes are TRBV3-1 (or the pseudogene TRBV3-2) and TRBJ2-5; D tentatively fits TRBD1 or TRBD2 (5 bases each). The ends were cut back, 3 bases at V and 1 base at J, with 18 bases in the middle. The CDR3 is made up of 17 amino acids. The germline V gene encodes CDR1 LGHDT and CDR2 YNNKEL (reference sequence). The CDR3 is CASSQDRLSGAQETQYF. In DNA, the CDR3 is TGTGCCAGCAGCCAGGACCGCCTGTCCGGGGCCCAAGAGACCCAGTACTTC.

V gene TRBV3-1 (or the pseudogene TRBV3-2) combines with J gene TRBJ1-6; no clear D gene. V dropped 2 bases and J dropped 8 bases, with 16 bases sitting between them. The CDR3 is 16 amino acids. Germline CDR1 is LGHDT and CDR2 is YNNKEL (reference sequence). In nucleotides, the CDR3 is TGTGCCAGCAGCCAATGGTCTGGGCTTGCAGATTCACCCCTCCACTTT. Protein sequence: CASSQWSGLADSPLHF.

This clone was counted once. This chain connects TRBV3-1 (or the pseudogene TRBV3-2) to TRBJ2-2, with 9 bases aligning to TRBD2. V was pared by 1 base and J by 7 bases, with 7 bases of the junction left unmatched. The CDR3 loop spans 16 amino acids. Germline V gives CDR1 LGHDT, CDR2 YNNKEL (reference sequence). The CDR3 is CASSQVASGMGGELFF. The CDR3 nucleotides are TGTGCCAGCAGCCAAGTGGCTAGCGGGATGGGCGGGGAGCTGTTTTTT.

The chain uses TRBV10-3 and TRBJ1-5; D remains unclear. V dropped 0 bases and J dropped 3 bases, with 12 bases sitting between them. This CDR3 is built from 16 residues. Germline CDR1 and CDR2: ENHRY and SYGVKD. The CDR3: CAISESIRANNQPQHF. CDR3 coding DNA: TGTGCCATCAGTGAGTCTATCCGGGCAAACAATCAGCCCCAGCATTTT.

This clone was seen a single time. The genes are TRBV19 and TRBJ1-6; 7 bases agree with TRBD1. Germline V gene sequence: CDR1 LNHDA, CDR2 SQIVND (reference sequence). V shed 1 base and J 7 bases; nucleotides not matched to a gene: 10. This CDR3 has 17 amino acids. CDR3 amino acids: CASSIVPTGSVNSPLHF. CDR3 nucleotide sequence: TGTGCCAGTAGTATAGTCCCGACAGGGTCTGTGAATTCACCCCTCCACTTT.

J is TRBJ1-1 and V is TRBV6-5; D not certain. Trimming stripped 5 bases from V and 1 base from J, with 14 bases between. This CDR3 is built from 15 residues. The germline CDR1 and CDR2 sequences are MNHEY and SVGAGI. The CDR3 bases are TGTGCCAGCAGTCTTCGGGGTAAAGCGAACACTGAAGCTTTCTTT. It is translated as CASSLRGKANTEAFF.

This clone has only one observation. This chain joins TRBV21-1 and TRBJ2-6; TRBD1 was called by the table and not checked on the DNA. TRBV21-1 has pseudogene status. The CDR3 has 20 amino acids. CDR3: CASSRRQDRGTFCGANVLTF. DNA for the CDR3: TGTGCCAGCAGCAGGAGGCAGGACAGGGGGACTTTTTGTGGGGCCAACGTCCTGACTTTC.

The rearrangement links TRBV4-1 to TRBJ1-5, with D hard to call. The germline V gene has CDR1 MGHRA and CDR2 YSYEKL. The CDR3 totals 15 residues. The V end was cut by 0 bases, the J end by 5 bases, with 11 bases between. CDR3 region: CASSQEVGNYQPQHF. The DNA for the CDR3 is TGCGCCAGCAGCCAAGAGGTCGGGAATTATCAGCCCCAGCATTTT.

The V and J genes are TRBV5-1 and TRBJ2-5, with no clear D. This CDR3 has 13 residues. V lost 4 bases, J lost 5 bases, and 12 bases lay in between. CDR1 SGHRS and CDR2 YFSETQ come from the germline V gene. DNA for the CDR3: TGCGCCAGCAGCGATTGGTCAGACGAGACCCAGTACTTC. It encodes CASSDWSDETQYF.

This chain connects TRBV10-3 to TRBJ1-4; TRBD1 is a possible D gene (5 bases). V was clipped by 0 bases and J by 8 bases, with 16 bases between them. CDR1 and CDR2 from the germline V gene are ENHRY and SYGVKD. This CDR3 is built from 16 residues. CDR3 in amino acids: CAISESIGAPREKLFF. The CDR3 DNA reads TGTGCCATCAGTGAGTCGATCGGGGCACCGAGGGAAAAACTGTTTTTT.

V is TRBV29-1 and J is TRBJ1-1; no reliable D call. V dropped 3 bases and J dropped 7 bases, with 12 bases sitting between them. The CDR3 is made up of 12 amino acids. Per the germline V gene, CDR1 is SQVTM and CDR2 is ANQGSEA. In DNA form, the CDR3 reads TGCAGCGTTGATGGAGGGAACTTTGAAGCTTTCTTT. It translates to CSVDGGNFEAFF.

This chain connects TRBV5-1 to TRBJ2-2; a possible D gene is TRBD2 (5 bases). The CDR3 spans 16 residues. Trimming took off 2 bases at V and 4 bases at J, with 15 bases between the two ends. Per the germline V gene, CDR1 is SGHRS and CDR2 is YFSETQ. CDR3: CASSLSGSGGTGELFF. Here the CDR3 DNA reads TGCGCCAGCAGCTTAAGTGGGAGCGGTGGCACCGGGGAGCTGTTTTTT.

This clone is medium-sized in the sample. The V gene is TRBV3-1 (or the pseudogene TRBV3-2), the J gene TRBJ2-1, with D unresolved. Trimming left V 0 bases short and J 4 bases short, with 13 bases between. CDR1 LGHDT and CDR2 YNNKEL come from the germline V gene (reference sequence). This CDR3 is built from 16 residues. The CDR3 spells CASSQEVADGYNEQFF. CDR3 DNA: TGTGCCAGCAGCCAAGAGGTCGCCGATGGATACAATGAGCAGTTCTTC.

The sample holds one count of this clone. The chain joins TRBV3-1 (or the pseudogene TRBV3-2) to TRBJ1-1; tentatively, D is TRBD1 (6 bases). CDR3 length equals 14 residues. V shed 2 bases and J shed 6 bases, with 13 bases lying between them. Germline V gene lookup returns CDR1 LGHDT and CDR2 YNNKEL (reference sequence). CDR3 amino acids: CASSQRHRVAEAFF. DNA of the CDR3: TGTGCCAGCAGCCAACGTCACAGGGTGGCTGAAGCTTTCTTT.

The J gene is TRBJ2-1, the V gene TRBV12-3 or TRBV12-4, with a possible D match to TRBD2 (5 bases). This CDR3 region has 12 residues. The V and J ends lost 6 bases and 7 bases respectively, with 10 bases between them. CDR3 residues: CASSFRRNEQFF. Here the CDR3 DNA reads TGTGCCAGCAGCTTCAGGAGGAATGAGCAGTTCTTC.

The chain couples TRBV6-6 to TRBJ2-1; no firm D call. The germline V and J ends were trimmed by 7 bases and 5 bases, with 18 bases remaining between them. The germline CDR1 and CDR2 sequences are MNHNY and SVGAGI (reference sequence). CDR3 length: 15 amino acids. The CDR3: CASTRRLGMNNEQFF. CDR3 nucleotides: TGTGCCAGCACCCGAAGGTTGGGGATGAACAATGAGCAGTTCTTC.

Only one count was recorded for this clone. For the CDR3, the DNA is TGCGCCAGCAGCCAAAACACCGGGGAGCTGTTTTTT. Encoded protein: CASSQNTGELFF. The chain couples TRBV4-1 to TRBJ2-2; no reliable D call. The CDR3 spans 12 residues. V shed 2 bases and J shed 2 bases, with 0 bases lying between them. CDR1 and CDR2 (germline): MGHRA, YSYEKL.

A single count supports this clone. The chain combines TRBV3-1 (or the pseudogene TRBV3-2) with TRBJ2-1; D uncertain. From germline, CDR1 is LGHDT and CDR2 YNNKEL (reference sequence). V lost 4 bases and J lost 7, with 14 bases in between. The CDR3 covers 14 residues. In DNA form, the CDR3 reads TGTGCCAGCAGCCGTCGTTGGGCAAGAAATGAGCAGTTCTTC. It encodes CASSRRWARNEQFF.

This CDR3 is CASSLGQGRTLNTEAFF. The CDR3 bases are TGTGCCAGCAGCCTTGGACAGGGGCGCACATTGAACACTGAAGCTTTCTTT. This chain links TRBV11-2 with TRBJ1-1; TRBD1 matches 9 bases. Unmatched junction bases numbered 10, after V lost 5 bases and J lost 0 bases. The CDR3 is made up of 17 amino acids. CDR1 is SGHAT, CDR2 FQNNGV, per germline.

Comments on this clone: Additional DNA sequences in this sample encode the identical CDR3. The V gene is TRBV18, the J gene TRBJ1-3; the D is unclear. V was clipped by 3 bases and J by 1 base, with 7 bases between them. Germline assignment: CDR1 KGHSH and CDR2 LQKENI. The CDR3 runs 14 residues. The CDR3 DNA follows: TGTGCCAGCTCACCCCCGGGTTCTGGAAACACCATATATTTT. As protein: CASSPPGSGNTIYF.